These 26 T cell receptor beta chains were sequenced from one sample in a study of cytomegalovirus exposure and HLA in healthy donors. The data were produced by immunoSEQ multiplex PCR, yet TCRdb's version contains in-frame clones alone and is incomplete. This sample has 80,000 to 90,000 clones, with roughly 96% found just once. Sequenced sample: PBMCs. The receptors stem from a man between 18 and 29 years old in good health and CMV-seronegative.

CDR3 nucleotide sequence: TGTGCCAGCAGTCAGGGGGAGAACACCGGGGAGCTGTTTTTT. It specifies CASSQGENTGELFF. V gene TRBV28 combines with J gene TRBJ2-2, with 7 bases aligning to TRBD1. CDR3 length: 14 residues. The V gene's germline CDR1 is MDHEN and CDR2 SYDVKM. V shed 5 bases and J 1 base; nucleotides not matched to a gene: 1.

The gene calls are TRBV9 and TRBJ2-2; 9 bases align to TRBD1. Germline-derived CDR1 and CDR2 are SGDLS and YYNGEE. This CDR3 spans 17 amino acids. V shed 4 bases and J 9 bases; nucleotides not matched to a gene: 16. Here the CDR3 DNA reads TGTGCCAGCAGCACCACAATACCGGGACAGGGAATCCGGGAGCTGTTTTTT. Translated, it gives CASSTTIPGQGIRELFF.

V is TRBV27 and J is TRBJ1-1; 10 bases are a match to TRBD1. This CDR3 is 15 amino acids long. The V and J ends lost 0 bases and 6 bases, in that order; junction bases with no gene match: 4. Germline V gives CDR1 MNHEY, CDR2 SMNVEV (reference sequence). CDR3: CASSLSGQGGAEAFF. DNA for the CDR3: TGTGCCAGCAGTTTATCCGGACAGGGGGGGGCTGAAGCTTTCTTT.

The rearrangement joins TRBV28 to TRBJ2-7; 9 bases map to TRBD1. Trimming at V came to 6 bases and at J to 6 bases, leaving 9 bases not matched to a gene. CDR3 length: 14 amino acids. Germline CDR1 MDHEN, CDR2 SYDVKM. The CDR3, as DNA: TGTGCCAGCAGACGCGGGACAGGGTCCGCCGAGCAGTACTTC. It specifies CASRRGTGSAEQYF. Combining the CDR3 with reference TRBV28 and TRBJ2-7 gives the whole variable domain DVKVTQSSRYLVKRTGEKVFLECVQDMDHENMFWYRQDPGLGLRLIYFSYDVKMKEKGDIPEGYSVSREKKERFSLILESASTNQTSMYLCASRRGTGSAEQYFGPGTRLTVT.

The chain joins TRBV14 to TRBJ2-3; 11 nucleotides align to TRBD2. The V gene end was trimmed by 1 base and the J gene end by 0 bases; junction bases not matched to a gene: 6. Germline V CDR1 and CDR2: SGHDN, FVKESK. The CDR3 totals 18 residues. The CDR3 nucleotides are TGTGCCAGCAGCCAAGTGAGACTAGCGGGGTCTAGCACAGATACGCAGTATTTT. Translation gives CASSQVRLAGSSTDTQYF.

This clone is a singleton in its sample. V gene TRBV6-6 combines with J gene TRBJ1-2; maybe TRBD1 (5 bases). The V gene lost 4 bases and the J gene lost 6 bases, with 15 bases spanning the gap. There are 14 residues in the CDR3. Germline assignment: CDR1 MNHNY and CDR2 SVGAGI (reference sequence). CDR3 sequence: CASSFSAGHDGYTF. In nucleotides, the CDR3 is TGTGCCAGCAGTTTTAGTGCGGGGCACGATGGCTACACCTTC.

The chain couples TRBV7-2 to TRBJ1-2; D is ambiguous. The CDR3 is 12 residues long. Germline V lookup: CDR1 SGHTA, CDR2 FQGNSA. V lost 5 bases and J lost 1, with 5 bases in between. The CDR3 DNA reads TGTGCCAGCAGCGGAGATAACTATGGCTACACCTTC. This codes for CASSGDNYGYTF.

The V and J genes are TRBV2 and TRBJ2-7; D gene uncertain. The ends were cut back, 5 bases at V and 3 bases at J, with 5 bases in the middle. Germline V lookup: CDR1 SNHLY, CDR2 FYNNEI. The CDR3 has 11 amino acids. CDR3 coding DNA: TGTGCCAGCAGTCCAGTCTACGAGCAGTACTTC. Residues: CASSPVYEQYF.

The genes are TRBV11-3 and TRBJ2-7; a weak D match, TRBD2 (7 bases). The V end was cut by 1 base, the J end by 5 bases, with 15 bases between. Per germline, CDR1 SGHNT and CDR2 YENEEA. This CDR3 is built from 15 residues. The CDR3 protein is CASSLGEGTGNEQYV. The CDR3 coding sequence is TGTGCCAGCAGCTTAGGGGAGGGTACAGGGAACGAGCAGTACGTC.

The chain recombines TRBV5-1 with TRBJ2-1; 8 bases are shared with TRBD1. V gave up 4 bases and J gave up 6 bases; unmatched junction bases: 15. Germline V gene data show CDR1 as SGHRS and CDR2 as YFSETQ. The CDR3 contains 17 residues. Written as DNA, the CDR3 is TGCGCCAGCAGCCCTGGGACAGGCACCTTGAAGGGCAATGAGCAGTTCTTC. Amino acids: CASSPGTGTLKGNEQFF.

The chain uses TRBV18 and TRBJ1-5; no clear D. CDR1 and CDR2 (germline): KGHSH, LQKENI. The CDR3 length is 13 residues. Between the trimmed V and J ends, which lost 0 bases and 11 bases, there was a span of 11 bases. CDR3: CASSPPGAVAQHF. The CDR3, as DNA: TGTGCCAGCTCACCACCCGGAGCCGTGGCCCAGCATTTT.

V is TRBV4-1 and J is TRBJ2-7, with 7 bases identical to TRBD1. CDR1 and CDR2 (germline): MGHRA, YSYEKL. With 0 bases clipped from V and 7 bases from J, the junction kept 3 bases outside the gene matches. There are 13 residues in the CDR3. CDR3 sequence: CASSQDTGVEQYV. CDR3 sequence (DNA): TGCGCCAGCAGCCAAGACACAGGGGTTGAGCAGTACGTC.

The chain employs TRBV18 and TRBJ1-5; D ambiguous. The germline gives CDR1 KGHSH, CDR2 LQKENI. This CDR3 has 13 amino acids. V was trimmed by 4 bases and J by 6 bases, leaving 10 bases between them. The CDR3: CASSREWAQPQHF. The CDR3 DNA sequence: TGTGCCAGCTCACGTGAGTGGGCTCAGCCCCAGCATTTT. Variable domain in full (rest from reference TRBV18 and TRBJ1-5): NAGVMQNPRHLVRRRGQEARLRCSPMKGHSHVYWYRQLPEEGLKFMVYLQKENIIDESGMPKERFSAEFPKEGPSILRIQQVVRGDSAAYFCASSREWAQPQHFGDGTRLSIL.

The chain employs TRBV6-6 and TRBJ2-7; D is possibly TRBD2 (5 bases). There are 14 residues in the CDR3. The V end was cut by 0 bases, the J end by 3 bases, with 9 bases between. Germline CDR1 MNHNY, CDR2 SVGAGI (reference sequence). This CDR3 is CASSYSRAYYEQYV. Written as DNA, the CDR3 is TGTGCCAGCAGTTACTCGAGGGCCTACTACGAGCAGTACGTC.

V usage is TRBV11-2 and J usage is TRBJ2-7; 13 bases are shared with TRBD2. In germline, CDR1 is SGHAT, CDR2 FQNNGV. V was clipped by 5 bases and J by 6 bases; unmatched bases: 7. There are 15 residues in the CDR3. CDR3 DNA: TGTGCCAGCAGCATCGGACTAGCGGGAGATCTCGAGCAGTACGTC. This codes for CASSIGLAGDLEQYV.

The rearrangement uses TRBV21-1 and TRBJ2-5; the table's D gene call, TRBD2, was not cross checked with the DNA. TRBV21-1 is recorded as a pseudogene. The CDR3 loop spans 19 amino acids. The CDR3 DNA reads as TGTGCCAGCAGCAAAGTGGGGACTAGCGGGAGGGCCCTTGGGGAGACCCAGTACTTC. Protein product: CASSKVGTSGRALGETQYF.

This sequence joins TRBV5-1 and TRBJ2-5; D may be TRBD2 (5 bases). CDR3 size: 15 residues. Germline V gene sequence: CDR1 SGHRS, CDR2 YFSETQ. The V and J ends lost 0 bases and 2 bases respectively, with 11 bases between them. Here the CDR3 DNA reads TGCGCCAGCAGCTTGGCGAGTAGCGAACAAGAGACCCAGTACTTC. Translation: CASSLASSEQETQYF.

The chain combines TRBV27 with TRBJ2-7; a weak D match, TRBD2 (5 bases). V lost 3 bases and J 5 bases, leaving 11 bases between the germline ends. The CDR3 is made up of 13 amino acids. The germline V gene encodes CDR1 MNHEY and CDR2 SMNVEV (reference sequence). CDR3 protein: CASSFRPGDEQYF. CDR3 DNA: TGTGCCAGCAGTTTCCGTCCCGGGGACGAGCAGTACTTC.

This clone has a single count. CDR3 DNA: TGCGCCAGCAGCTTGGGACTAGCGGCCTCAGGGGATGAGCAGTTCTTC. Protein sequence: CASSLGLAASGDEQFF. The chain recombines TRBV5-1 with TRBJ2-1; 9 positions agree with TRBD2. Germline lookup yields CDR1 SGHRS and CDR2 YFSETQ. With V trimmed by 0 bases and J by 8 bases, 9 bases remained unmatched. The CDR3 runs 16 residues.

V and J are TRBV4-1 and TRBJ2-7; 8 positions match TRBD1. The trim removed 3 bases at V and 4 bases at J, leaving 8 bases unmatched. Germline loops: CDR1 MGHRA, CDR2 YSYEKL. The CDR3 loop spans 15 amino acids. The CDR3 bases are TGCGCCAGCAGCCATGCAGGGGGCGGTAGTTACGAGCAGTACTTC. Its protein product is CASSHAGGGSYEQYF.

The J gene is TRBJ2-5, the V gene TRBV19; 8 bases fit TRBD1. The V and J ends lost 5 bases and 4 bases, in that order; junction bases with no gene match: 6. Germline V gene lookup returns CDR1 LNHDA and CDR2 SQIVND (reference sequence). CDR3 length: 14 amino acids. The CDR3 loop reads CASSLGQGRETQYF. DNA for the CDR3: TGTGCCAGTAGTCTAGGACAGGGACGAGAGACCCAGTACTTC.

CDR3 sequence (DNA): TGTGCCTGGAGTTTATCGGGTTCCTACGAGCAGTACTTC. Amino acids: CAWSLSGSYEQYF. The chain couples TRBV30 to TRBJ2-7; D unclear. CDR3 length: 13 amino acids. From germline, CDR1 is GTSNPN and CDR2 SVGIG (reference sequence). V was cut by 2 bases and J by 1 base, with 9 bases left in between.

This clone was seen only once. This chain joins TRBV6-1 and TRBJ2-3; D is uncertain. Trimming stripped 1 base from V and 9 bases from J, with 17 bases between. The CDR3 has 15 residues. Germline V gene data show CDR1 as MNHNS and CDR2 as SASEGT. CDR3 in amino acids: CASSEVLTRPPTQYF. CDR3 nucleotides: TGTGCCAGCAGTGAAGTTCTAACGCGGCCACCGACGCAGTATTTT.

The chain recombines TRBV19 with TRBJ1-1; TRBD1 is a possible D gene (6 bases). The CDR3 sequence is 15 residues long. Germline CDR1 and CDR2: LNHDA and SQIVND (reference sequence). V lost 4 bases to trimming and J lost 4 bases, with 16 bases between them. The CDR3 protein is CASSKGYRVGTEAFF. The CDR3 bases are TGTGCCAGTAGTAAGGGATACAGGGTTGGCACTGAAGCTTTCTTT.

The genes are TRBV5-4 and TRBJ2-7; D is possibly TRBD2 (6 bases). The CDR3 is made up of 15 amino acids. The V gene's germline CDR1 is SGHNT and CDR2 YYREEE (reference sequence). V lost 1 base, J lost 7 bases, and 18 bases lay in between. DNA for the CDR3: TGTGCCAGCAGCTTGTATGGGGGGAGGCGCGGAGAGCAGTACTTC. Protein sequence: CASSLYGGRRGEQYF.

The chain is built from TRBV21-1 and TRBJ2-1; TRBD1, the table's D call, lacks a check against the DNA. TRBV21-1 is termed a pseudogene. This CDR3 region has 15 residues. CDR3 in DNA: TGTGCCAGCAGCAACCGGGACAGTAGAACAGGTGAGCAGTTCTTC. It yields the protein CASSNRDSRTGEQFF.